The 9 T cell receptor beta chains in this list originate from one sample, sequenced in a study of cytomegalovirus exposure and HLA in healthy donors. PCR primers comprised 60 Vbeta and 13 Jbeta primers. Sequencing used immunoSEQ multiplex PCR; TCRdb keeps in-frame clones, though not all of them. The sample shows approximately 190,000 clones, around four fifths of them seen only once. Specimen: PBMCs. These receptors originate from a woman between 45 and 60 years old in good health and CMV-seropositive.

The chain has TRBV2 and TRBJ2-7; 12 nucleotides agree with TRBD2. The J segment lost 3 bases and the V segment lost 6 bases, leaving 6 bases of the junction unmatched. This CDR3 comprises 15 residues. CDR1 and CDR2 (germline): SNHLY, FYNNEI. For the CDR3, the DNA is TGTGCCAGCAGGGAGGGACTAGCGGGCGGCTACGAGCAGTACTTC. Its translation is CASREGLAGGYEQYF.

The chain joins TRBV5-1 to TRBJ2-7; D call uncertain. V was pared by 2 bases and J by 9 bases, with 18 bases between. The CDR3 has 14 residues. Germline assignment: CDR1 SGHRS and CDR2 YFSETQ. The CDR3 DNA follows: TGCGCCAGCAGCTTCGTCTCTGAGGTGTCGGGGCAGTACTTC. Translation gives CASSFVSEVSGQYF.

V gene TRBV9 combines with J gene TRBJ1-3, with TRBD1 as a possible D gene (6 bases). The CDR3 has 15 amino acids. V was clipped by 3 bases and J by 4 bases, with 14 bases between them. Germline V gene sequence: CDR1 SGDLS, CDR2 YYNGEE. The CDR3 coding sequence is TGTGCCAGCAGCGACAGGGTTCAGCGCGGAAACACCATATATTTT. Protein: CASSDRVQRGNTIYF.

As regards this clone: One end of the junction is discordant with germline, which a read error may explain. This rearrangement joins TRBV7-7 to TRBJ2-7, with 7 bases matching TRBD1. The V gene's germline CDR1 is SSHAT and CDR2 FNYEAQ (reference sequence). CDR3 length: 13 amino acids. CDR3 in DNA: TGTGCTAGCAGCCTCGACAGGGTGGGGGAGCAGTACTTC. Translating gives CASSLDRVGEQYF. Drawing the rest from reference TRBV7-7 and TRBJ2-7, the complete variable domain is GAGVSQSPRYKVTKRGQDVTLRCDPISSHATLYWYQQALGQGPEFLTYFNYEAQPDKSGLPSDRFSAERPEGSISTLTIQRTEQRDSAMYRCASSLDRVGEQYFGPGTRLTVT.

This clone has just one count. The gene calls are TRBV7-2 and TRBJ2-5; no clear D. In germline, CDR1 is SGHTA, CDR2 FQGNSA. V was shortened by 1 base and J by 2 bases, with 14 bases between the two germline ends. The CDR3 spans 16 residues. CDR3 amino acids: CASSLVSTRTQETQYF. CDR3 DNA sequence: TGTGCCAGCAGCTTAGTATCTACGAGAACTCAAGAGACCCAGTACTTC.

The genes are TRBV7-2 and TRBJ2-1, with TRBD2 matching over 10 bases. Per the germline V gene, CDR1 is SGHTA and CDR2 is FQGNSA. CDR3 length equals 13 residues. Trimming removed 2 bases from V and 9 bases from J; junction bases left unmatched: 1. DNA of the CDR3: TGTGCCAGCAGCTTATGGACTAGCGGTGAGCAGTTCTTC. Amino acids: CASSLWTSGEQFF.

The chain has TRBV7-2 and TRBJ2-7, with a possible D match to TRBD2 (6 bases). V was trimmed by 5 bases and J by 2 bases, leaving 13 bases between them. The CDR3 has 14 residues. Per germline, CDR1 SGHTA and CDR2 FQGNSA. The CDR3 DNA reads as TGTGCCAGCAGCCGGGAGCCTCCAACCTACGAGCAGTACTTC. Encoded protein: CASSREPPTYEQYF.

The chain recombines TRBV7-9 with TRBJ1-6; D is unclear. Trimming shortened V by 5 bases and J by 9 bases, and 20 bases separated the two germline ends. The CDR3 is made up of 16 amino acids. Germline values: CDR1 SEHNR, CDR2 FQNEAQ (reference sequence). CDR3 coding DNA: TGTGCCAGCAGCCCGCGGGTACCAGGCCGAGTTTCACCCCTCCACTTT. Protein product: CASSPRVPGRVSPLHF.

Note on this clone: An end of the junction does not agree with germline; a read error may underlie this. The chain carries TRBV7-9 and TRBJ2-7; 8 bases agree with TRBD1. There are 16 residues in the CDR3. Per germline, CDR1 SEHNR and CDR2 FQNEAQ (reference sequence). The CDR3 loop reads CSSSLDRDRRPYEQYF. In DNA form, the CDR3 reads TGTTCCAGCAGCTTAGATCGGGACAGGCGCCCCTACGAGCAGTACTTC.